The 18 T cell receptor beta chains reported below all come from one sample, sequenced in a study of early T cells in non-severe SARS-CoV-2 infection (dated by TCRdb to the early 2020s). Library preparation was by 5' RACE. Sequencing relied on a NextSeq 500. TCRdb passed the public sequencing reads through fastp at Q25 and MiXCR, retaining productive beta sequences. Duplicate CDR3 protein sequences are folded into a single record with the most common DNA and genes. The sample table records roughly 30,000 distinct CDR3 sequences; about 4.5% of these occur just once. The top ten clones comprise about 5.7% of the sample. The sequencing input was whole blood. The source is an adult who was a healthcare worker with PCR-confirmed SARS-CoV-2 infection or an uninfected control (not recorded which).

At least ten counts were recorded for this clonotype. The chain has TRBV19 and TRBJ1-6; D ambiguous. This CDR3 has 13 residues. CDR1 is LNHDA, CDR2 SQIVND, per germline (reference sequence). The V gene lost 4 bases and the J gene lost 7 bases, with 8 bases spanning the gap. The CDR3 coding sequence is TGTGCCAGTAGTAAGAACAGCAATTCACCCCTCCACTTT. This encodes CASSKNSNSPLHF.

This clonotype was found many times. J is TRBJ2-1 and V is TRBV7-2; D unclear. Trimming took off 1 base at V and 0 bases at J, with 7 bases between the two ends. In germline, CDR1 is SGHTA, CDR2 FQGNSA. CDR3 size: 15 residues. The CDR3 here is CASSLVHNSYNEQFF. Written as DNA, the CDR3 is TGTGCCAGCAGCTTAGTGCATAACTCCTACAATGAGCAGTTCTTC. Together with reference TRBV7-2 and TRBJ2-1, the CDR3 gives the full variable domain: GAGVSQSPSNKVTEKGKDVELRCDPISGHTALYWYRQSLGQGLEFLIYFQGNSAPDKSGLPSDRFSAERTGGSVSTLTIQRTQQEDSAVYLCASSLVHNSYNEQFFGPGTRLTVL.

This clonotype has a count of ten or more. V usage is TRBV11-1 and J usage is TRBJ1-1, with 11 bases aligning to TRBD1. Germline assignment: CDR1 SGHAT and CDR2 FQDESV (reference sequence). The ends lost 5 bases at V and 6 bases at J; junction bases unmatched: 8. The CDR3 sequence is 15 residues long. CDR3 loop: CASSVDRGQGAEAFF. CDR3 coding DNA: TGTGCCAGCAGCGTGGACAGGGGGCAAGGGGCTGAAGCTTTCTTT.

This clonotype was counted a few times. The chain has TRBV29-1 and TRBJ2-3, with unresolved D. V lost 6 bases, J lost 1 base, and 11 bases lay in between. The CDR3 loop spans 13 amino acids. Germline assignment: CDR1 SQVTM and CDR2 ANQGSEA. In nucleotides, the CDR3 is TGCAGCGTAGGAAACCTAGGCACAGATACGCAGTATTTT. Residues: CSVGNLGTDTQYF.

The chain carries TRBV7-2 and TRBJ1-4; the D gene is possibly TRBD1 (5 bases). Germline V gene lookup returns CDR1 SGHTA and CDR2 FQGNSA. With 6 bases removed from V and 11 bases from J, the gap between germline ends came to 16 bases. The CDR3 length is 13 residues. The CDR3 DNA reads TGTGCCAGCAGGGAAACTACCGGGGGGAAACTGTTTTTT. The encoded protein is CASRETTGGKLFF.

This clonotype came up a few times. This rearrangement joins TRBV21-1 to TRBJ1-1; the table's D call, TRBD1, has no DNA check behind it. TRBV21-1 has pseudogene status. This CDR3 is built from 14 residues. In nucleotides, the CDR3 is TGTGCCAGCAGCAAACCCACAGGGCAGGAAGGAGCTTTCTTT. Amino acid sequence: CASSKPTGQEGAFF.

The chain links TRBV7-3 to TRBJ2-3; D gene ambiguous. Germline V gene data show CDR1 as SGHTA and CDR2 as FQGTGA. Trimming left V 4 bases short and J 2 bases short, with 10 bases between. CDR3 length: 14 amino acids. The CDR3 DNA is TGTGCCAGCAGCTCCTCGTCCTACACAGATACGCAGTATTTT. This codes for CASSSSSYTDTQYF. Complete variable domain (other parts from reference TRBV7-3 and TRBJ2-3): GAGVSQTPSNKVTEKGKYVELRCDPISGHTALYWYRQSLGQGPEFLIYFQGTGAADDSGLPNDRFFAVRPEGSVSTLKIQRTERGDSAVYLCASSSSSYTDTQYFGPGTRLTVL.

This clonotype was seen repeatedly, ten times or more. The V and J genes are TRBV11-3 and TRBJ2-2; 10 bases line up with TRBD2. CDR3 size: 16 residues. Germline-derived CDR1 and CDR2 are SGHNT and YENEEA. Unmatched junction bases numbered 3, after V lost 1 base and J lost 4 bases. CDR3 DNA sequence: TGTGCCAGCAGCTTAGTACTAGCGGGGAGCACCGGGGAGCTGTTTTTT. Translated: CASSLVLAGSTGELFF.

This clonotype occurred a few times. This chain connects TRBV18 to TRBJ2-3, with no clear D. Per germline, CDR1 KGHSH and CDR2 LQKENI. The CDR3 is 15 residues long. V was clipped by 2 bases and J by 0 bases, with 9 bases between them. CDR3 sequence reads: CASSPTPTSTDTQYF. In nucleotides, the CDR3 is TGTGCCAGCTCACCAACACCCACTAGCACAGATACGCAGTATTTT.

The chain recombines TRBV7-2 with TRBJ2-1, with 7 bases lining up with TRBD2. Germline lookup yields CDR1 SGHTA and CDR2 FQGNSA. The V gene end was trimmed by 5 bases and the J gene end by 1 base; junction bases not matched to a gene: 5. The CDR3 runs 15 residues. The CDR3 sequence is CASSEGLESYNEQFF. The CDR3 region has the DNA TGTGCCAGCAGCGAAGGACTAGAGTCCTACAATGAGCAGTTCTTC.

This clonotype was seen many times. The chain employs TRBV3-1 and TRBJ2-1; D unresolved. Germline V gene lookup returns CDR1 LGHDT and CDR2 YNNKEL (reference sequence). With 1 base removed from V and 0 bases from J, the gap between germline ends came to 7 bases. There are 15 residues in the CDR3. DNA for the CDR3: TGTGCCAGCAGCCAAGTCCGGAGCTCCTACAATGAGCAGTTCTTC. Protein: CASSQVRSSYNEQFF.

This clonotype was observed a few times. The chain carries TRBV4-1 and TRBJ1-4, with TRBD1 matching 10 bases. Germline V CDR1 and CDR2: MGHRA, YSYEKL. Germline trimming cut 2 bases from V and 5 bases from J; bases unmatched to any gene: 8. The CDR3 has 17 residues. The CDR3 loop reads CASSQIRPGQGNEKLFF. CDR3 coding DNA: TGCGCCAGCAGCCAAATTCGACCGGGACAGGGGAATGAAAAACTGTTTTTT.

V is TRBV7-3 and J is TRBJ2-6, with D hard to call. Between the trimmed V and J ends, which lost 6 bases and 4 bases, there was a span of 7 bases. From germline, CDR1 is SGHTA and CDR2 FQGTGA. The CDR3 is 13 amino acids. The CDR3 DNA sequence: TGTGCCAGCAGTCCGCCCGGGGCCAACGTCCTGACTTTC. This sequence encodes CASSPPGANVLTF.

This clonotype has ten or more counts. J is TRBJ2-1 and V is TRBV7-6, with D perhaps matching TRBD1 or TRBD2 (5 bases each). CDR3 length equals 12 residues. V lost 4 bases and J 6 bases, leaving 7 bases between the germline ends. Germline CDR1 reads SGHVS; CDR2 reads FNYEAQ. The CDR3, as DNA: TGTGCCAGCAGCTCTGGGGGCAATGAGCAGTTCTTC. Encoded protein: CASSSGGNEQFF.

In this sample, this clonotype turned up many times. The rearrangement uses TRBV4-1 and TRBJ2-5, with TRBD2 matching over 11 bases. Per germline, CDR1 MGHRA and CDR2 YSYEKL. There are 14 residues in the CDR3. The J segment lost 2 bases and the V segment lost 4 bases, leaving 0 bases of the junction unmatched. The CDR3 DNA follows: TGCGCCAGCAGCCCTAGCGGGGGGCAAGAGACCCAGTACTTC. It is translated as CASSPSGGQETQYF.

The table lists this clonotype with a few counts. The V call is TRBV20-1, the J call TRBJ2-7, with 8 bases lining up with TRBD2. Trimming at V came to 4 bases and at J to 3 bases, leaving 8 bases not matched to a gene. CDR1 is DFQATT, CDR2 SNEGSKA, per germline (reference sequence). The CDR3 is 14 residues long. CDR3 loop: CSAKGSGDHYEQYF. CDR3 coding DNA: TGCAGTGCTAAAGGTAGCGGGGATCACTACGAGCAGTACTTC.

This clonotype has just a few counts. The rearrangement uses TRBV20-1 and TRBJ2-7, with D unclear. V lost 6 bases to trimming and J lost 6 bases, with 12 bases between them. Germline CDR1 DFQATT, CDR2 SNEGSKA (reference sequence). This CDR3 spans 11 amino acids. For the CDR3, the DNA is TGCAGTGCCCGGGCCCTGGGCGAGCAGTACTTC. Encoded protein: CSARALGEQYF.

This chain uses TRBV5-1 with TRBJ2-7; the D gene could be TRBD1 or TRBD2 (5 bases each). This CDR3 spans 15 amino acids. V lost 0 bases and J lost 6, with 16 bases in between. The germline V gene has CDR1 SGHRS and CDR2 YFSETQ. This CDR3 reads CASSLAGTVASEQYF. CDR3 nucleotides: TGCGCCAGCAGCTTGGCCGGGACGGTCGCCTCCGAGCAGTACTTC. The full variable domain, with the rest looked up from reference TRBV5-1 and TRBJ2-7, is KAGVTQTPRYLIKTRGQQVTLSCSPISGHRSVSWYQQTPGQGLQFLFEYFSETQRNKGNFPGRFSGRQFSNSRSEMNVSTLELGDSALYLCASSLAGTVASEQYFGPGTRLTVT.